Included here is one TCR beta chain sequence, with context. There is no known antigen for this receptor. Per-base qualities were not stored, and no clone one base away is much larger. This record belongs to a study of graft-versus-host responses after intestinal transplantation (dated by TCRdb to about 2021). Study-level background: Recipients received multivisceral, liver-intestinal, or isolated intestinal transplants. Every recipient was given anti-thymocyte globulin induction, then maintenance tacrolimus and steroids for roughly three years. Bulk TCR-beta CDR3 sequencing was used to track graft-versus-host and host-versus-graft alloreactive T cell clones in the graft, circulation and bone marrow after intestinal transplantation. Alloreactive clones were identified by sequencing pre-transplant mixed lymphocyte reaction products and comparing these products with unstimulated pre-transplant donor and recipient T cells. The cohort enrolled approximately 24 intestinal transplant recipients, one of whom was a retransplant, and 3 patients without pretransplant specimens were excluded. Donor T cell macrochimerism was defined as a peak of at least 4% donor T cells among recipient peripheral blood mononuclear cells. Rather than being sequenced by the commercial service, samples from a few later patients were sequenced in-house on an Illumina MiSeq and processed with MiXCR.

The CDR3 spans 15 residues, from the cysteine through the phenylalanine. CDR3 DNA only is kept here, 45 bases in frame from base 1. V loses 1 base of germline sequence and J loses 6 bases, and the interval between the two ends is 13 bases. CDR1 is given as LNHNV and CDR2 as YYDKDF, both from the germline V gene (reference sequence). The time point label, as the study defines it: cells obtained before transplantation from donor or recipient. CD3+CD4+ and CD3+CD8+ populations were FACS-sorted from unstimulated pre-transplant donor and recipient cells taken from spleen or lymph nodes. The library was obtained by the immunoSEQ multiplex PCR assay. In most patients, genomic DNA was isolated using the Qiagen DNeasy Blood and Tissue Kit and sent frozen to Adaptive Biotechnologies for TCR sequencing. High-throughput TCR-beta CDR3 sequencing of genomic DNA from most patients was performed by Adaptive Biotechnologies. From the authors' description of their analysis: Adaptive's ImmunoSEQ software supplied the TCR sequencing data for 15 to 20 patients, while MiXCR and VDJtools were used to process a few other patients. To correct CD4 versus CD8 sorting errors, sequences present in both subsets at a frequency ratio below 5:1 were removed. CDR3 nucleotide sequences shared between donor and recipient were removed because the origin of such sequences could not be assigned. Alloreactive clones required at least 2-fold expansion over unstimulated cells and minimum CFSE-low frequency of 0.002% (template counts) or 0.001% (read counts). Mappable clones were those detected in sequenced pre-transplant spleen, lymph node, or MLR CFSE-low populations of the donor or recipient. Cumulative frequency of alloreactive clones was calculated as a percentage of all sequences weighted by copy number. TCRdb mirrors the immuneACCESS table, restricted to in-frame sequences. Some clones are absent from its copies; in checked studies, under half trace to an unresolved V gene, and the reason for the others is unknown. V, J and clone size were drawn from that table, and D and trimming were deduced from the DNA. In all, the sample holds about 97,000 clones, and around 91% of those were seen once. About 0.18% of the sample is taken by the ten largest.

Summary of the overall study and its limitations: GvH clones were detected in recipient bone marrow, and some of these GvH clones were observed earlier in ileal mucosa or blood, consistent with an intestinal mucosal origin. Peak levels of circulating GvH clones were associated with declines in HvG clones early after transplant. In patients with donor T cell macrochimerism, the allografts had high GvH to HvG T cell clonal ratios. The conclusions were limited by the relatively low number and heterogeneity of the intestinal transplant patients.

The sample here was unstimulated CD4+ T cells sorted from spleen or lymph node cells, taken before transplant. The clonotype comes from a human donor who was the organ donor for an intestinal transplant. This chain joins TRBV15 to TRBJ1-5; tentative D gene TRBD1, with 5 bases matching. In nucleotide form, the sequence is TGTGCCACCAGCAGAGTTGACAGAAGGCGTCAGCCCCAGCATTTT. This is translated as CATSRVDRRRQPQHF.